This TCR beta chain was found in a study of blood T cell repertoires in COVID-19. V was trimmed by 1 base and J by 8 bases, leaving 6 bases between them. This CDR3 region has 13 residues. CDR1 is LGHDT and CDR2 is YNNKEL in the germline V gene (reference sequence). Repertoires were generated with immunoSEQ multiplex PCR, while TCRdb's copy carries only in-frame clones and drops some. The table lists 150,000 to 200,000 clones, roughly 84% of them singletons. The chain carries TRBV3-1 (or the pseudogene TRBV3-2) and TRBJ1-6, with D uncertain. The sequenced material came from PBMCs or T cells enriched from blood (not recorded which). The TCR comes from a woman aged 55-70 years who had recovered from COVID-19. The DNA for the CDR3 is TGTGCCAGCAGCCAAGTGGCGGATTCACCCCTCCACTTT. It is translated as CASSQVADSPLHF.